These 8 T cell receptor beta chains originate from one sample sequenced in a study of vaccination and CD4 T cells after COVID-19. The treatment: roughly 10-day PBMC culture with coronavirus spike peptide pools or control peptides (ViraFEST assay). For these TCRs, the target antigens are not known. An Oncomine TCR Beta short-read assay was used to sequence the DNA from cultured CD4+ T cells. A single record per CDR3 protein comes from TCRdb applying MiXCR to the PCR reads. The sample lists around 20,000 distinct CDR3 sequences, around half occurring once. Sequencing used CD4+ T cells from blood, cultured in vitro, obtained before SARS-CoV-2 vaccination. All receptors come from a human donor who had recovered from COVID-19.

The J gene is TRBJ2-1, the V gene TRBV6-1; D gene unclear. CDR1 is MNHNS and CDR2 is SASEGT in the germline V gene. This CDR3 has 15 residues. The V end lost 5 bases, the J end lost 5 bases, and 16 bases lay between the germline ends. CDR3 region: CASSPDFRKNNEQFF. DNA for the CDR3: TGTGCCAGCAGTCCCGATTTCCGAAAGAACAATGAGCAGTTCTTC.

The chain recombines TRBV7-2 with TRBJ2-3, with 8 bases lining up with TRBD2. The V and J ends lost 4 bases and 6 bases, in that order; junction bases with no gene match: 6. This CDR3 is built from 14 residues. Looked up from germline, CDR1 is SGHTA and CDR2 is FQGNSA. The DNA of the CDR3 is TGTGCCAGCAGCTCGGGGGGGGGTCTGGATACGCAGTATTTT. Encoded protein: CASSSGGGLDTQYF.

The chain recombines TRBV4-2 with TRBJ1-2, with TRBD1 matching over 8 bases. With 3 bases clipped from V and 5 bases from J, the junction kept 8 bases outside the gene matches. This CDR3 spans 15 amino acids. Germline loops: CDR1 LGHNA, CDR2 YNFKEQ. CDR3 protein: CASSQDGQGEYGYTF. The CDR3, as DNA: TGTGCCAGCAGCCAGGATGGACAGGGAGAGTATGGCTACACCTTC.

V usage is TRBV10-3 and J usage is TRBJ2-2, with D perhaps TRBD2 (6 bases). The V end lost 3 bases, the J end lost 5 bases, and 13 bases lay between the germline ends. This CDR3 has 15 amino acids. CDR1 and CDR2 from the germline V gene are ENHRY and SYGVKD. The CDR3 spells CAISEAGKRTGELFF. CDR3 in DNA: TGTGCCATCAGTGAAGCGGGTAAACGGACCGGGGAGCTGTTTTTT.

V usage is TRBV20-1 and J usage is TRBJ2-2; D not resolved. Trimming pared 6 bases from V and 5 bases from J, leaving 13 bases between. The germline gives CDR1 DFQATT, CDR2 SNEGSKA (reference sequence). The CDR3 is 13 amino acids. In DNA form, the CDR3 reads TGCAGTGCCTACATTCAAGGTACCGGGGAGCTGTTTTTT. This translates into CSAYIQGTGELFF.

The V call is TRBV14, the J call TRBJ2-3; D ambiguous. The CDR3 extends over 15 amino acids. Trimming took 1 base from V and 8 from J, leaving 16 bases between them. The germline gives CDR1 SGHDN, CDR2 FVKESK. The CDR3 reads CASSQGSWKLGTQYF. The CDR3 DNA is TGTGCCAGCAGCCAAGGCAGTTGGAAGCTGGGTACGCAGTATTTT.

V and J are TRBV11-2 and TRBJ2-5, with a weak D call TRBD1 (7 bases). Between the trimmed V and J ends, which lost 5 bases and 4 bases, there was a span of 17 bases. The germline CDR1 and CDR2 sequences are SGHAT and FQNNGV. This CDR3 contains 15 residues. CDR3 sequence: CASSRRQGGGETQYF. DNA for the CDR3: TGTGCCAGCAGCCGAAGACAGGGAGGAGGAGAGACCCAGTACTTC.

J is TRBJ2-7 and V is TRBV20-1, with unresolved D. Germline V gene lookup returns CDR1 DFQATT and CDR2 SNEGSKA (reference sequence). The CDR3 runs 10 residues. Trimming removed 5 bases from V and 2 bases from J, with 4 bases in between. The CDR3 region is CSAGPYEQYF. The CDR3 DNA sequence: TGCAGTGCTGGACCCTACGAGCAGTACTTC.